Here is one T cell receptor (beta chain) with its context. The sample comes from a study of blood T cells in healthy people across ages. V was cut by 3 bases and J by 2 bases, with 13 bases left in between. The length of the CDR3 is 15 residues. Researchers isolated at least 6 million PBMCs per sample. PCR was performed a second time for about 6 to 11 cycles using a sample-barcoded 5' primer and a J-beta primer mix. One entry per CDR3 protein, called by TCRdb with MiXCR from the 5' RACE reads. The sample shows 1.5 million to 2 million distinct CDR3 sequences, almost 35% of them seen only once. The chain has TRBV12-3 or TRBV12-4 and TRBJ1-1; no reliable D call. This clonotype originated in a woman in her thirties in good health. Sequencing was carried out using blood. The CDR3 sequence is CASSLVAGFNTEAFF. DNA for the CDR3: TGTGCCAGCAGTTTGGTAGCTGGGTTTAACACTGAAGCTTTCTTT.